Following are 25 T cell receptor beta chains from one sample sequenced in a study of blood T cells in healthy people across ages. A second about 7 to 11 cycle PCR used barcoded and J-beta primers. TCRdb reanalysed the 5' RACE reads using MiXCR and keeps one entry per CDR3 protein. The data show around 1,100,000 distinct CDR3 sequences, more than 30% seen once. The sample was blood. These receptors came from a man aged 18 to 30 in good health.

This clonotype has just a few counts. This sequence joins TRBV6-6 and TRBJ2-2; D is ambiguous. The germline gives CDR1 MNHNY, CDR2 SVGAGI (reference sequence). V was shortened by 2 bases and J by 7 bases, with 5 bases between the two germline ends. The CDR3 contains 12 residues. Written as DNA, the CDR3 is TGTGCCAGCAGTTACGGGGTCGGGGAGCTGTTTTTT. Amino acid sequence: CASSYGVGELFF.

The table lists this clonotype with a few counts. The V and J genes are TRBV29-1 and TRBJ2-2; 8 positions agree with TRBD2. Per germline, CDR1 SQVTM and CDR2 ANQGSEA. V shed 1 base and J 0 bases; nucleotides not matched to a gene: 10. There are 18 residues in the CDR3. The chain's CDR3 is CSVEGGLAGPPNTGELFF. CDR3 nucleotide sequence: TGCAGCGTTGAAGGGGGATTAGCGGGGCCTCCGAACACCGGGGAGCTGTTTTTT.

The rearrangement uses TRBV6-4 and TRBJ2-3; D is possibly TRBD1 or TRBD2 (5 bases each). The CDR3 spans 15 residues. V shed 3 bases and J shed 0 bases, with 10 bases lying between them. Germline values: CDR1 MRHNA, CDR2 SNTAGT. CDR3: CASSERGGSTDTQYF. CDR3 DNA: TGTGCCAGCAGTGAGAGGGGTGGGAGCACAGATACGCAGTATTTT.

A word on this clonotype: This could be a read error, since a much larger clone is one nucleotide away. The genes are TRBV24-1 and TRBJ2-1; D possibly corresponds to TRBD1 (6 bases). The germline V gene encodes CDR1 KGHDR and CDR2 SFDVKD. The CDR3 is 14 residues long. The CDR3 protein is CATRVWGQSNKQFF. The CDR3 DNA sequence: TGTGCCACCAGAGTCTGGGGGCAAAGCAATAAGCAGTTCTTC.

The chain combines TRBV27 with TRBJ2-7; 12 bases fit TRBD2. This CDR3 contains 15 residues. The V and J ends lost 2 bases and 2 bases, in that order; junction bases with no gene match: 1. Germline V CDR1 and CDR2: MNHEY, SMNVEV (reference sequence). Here the CDR3 DNA reads TGTGCCAGCAGTTTACTAGCGGGGGGGCCCTACGAGCAGTACTTC. The encoded protein is CASSLLAGGPYEQYF.

This chain uses TRBV7-7 with TRBJ2-5; D is uncertain. Germline V gene sequence: CDR1 SSHAT, CDR2 FNYEAQ (reference sequence). The length of the CDR3 is 13 residues. Deletions cut 2 bases from V and 4 bases from J, with 8 bases between. CDR3 in amino acids: CASSLRIGETQYF. The CDR3 DNA sequence: TGTGCCAGCAGCTTACGTATCGGAGAGACCCAGTACTTC.

This clonotype was counted ten times or more. DNA of the CDR3: TGTGCCAGCAGTCTACAGGGTGCCGGGGAGCTGTTTTTT. Its translation: CASSLQGAGELFF. J is TRBJ2-2 and V is TRBV12-3 or TRBV12-4, with D tentatively TRBD1 (6 bases). The CDR3 has 13 amino acids. Trimming pared 5 bases from V and 6 bases from J, leaving 10 bases between.

This clonotype appeared a few times. The rearrangement uses TRBV20-1 and TRBJ2-3, with 9 bases that match TRBD2. J lost 2 bases, V lost 6 bases, and 6 bases had no gene match. Germline V lookup: CDR1 DFQATT, CDR2 SNEGSKA (reference sequence). The CDR3 contains 14 residues. CDR3 sequence: CSASLAGITDTQYF. As DNA, the CDR3 is TGCAGTGCCAGTCTAGCGGGAATCACAGATACGCAGTATTTT.

This clonotype was seen a handful of times. The V call is TRBV6-1, the J call TRBJ2-7; TRBD1 agrees at 7 bases. The V and J ends lost 3 bases and 3 bases, in that order; junction bases with no gene match: 11. This CDR3 is 16 amino acids long. Per the germline V gene, CDR1 is MNHNS and CDR2 is SASEGT. Written as DNA, the CDR3 is TGTGCCAGCAGTGACCCCAAAAGACAGGGCGGCTACGAGCAGTACTTC. Amino acids: CASSDPKRQGGYEQYF.

The J gene is TRBJ1-1, the V gene TRBV6-6; D remains unclear. CDR1 MNHNY and CDR2 SVGAGI come from the germline V gene (reference sequence). Trimming cost V 2 bases and J 9 bases, with 16 bases left between them. This CDR3 has 14 amino acids. The CDR3 coding sequence is TGTGCCAGCAGTTACAACGATGAACAGACAAAAGCTTTCTTT. It translates to CASSYNDEQTKAFF.

V usage is TRBV6-2 or TRBV6-3 and J usage is TRBJ2-3; possibly TRBD2 for D (6 bases). Germline V gene data show CDR1 as MNHEY and CDR2 as SVGEGT. V lost 7 bases to trimming and J lost 4 bases, with 18 bases between them. The CDR3 is made up of 15 amino acids. The chain's CDR3 is CASNPRVGEADTQYF. CDR3 bases: TGTGCCAGCAACCCGCGTGTGGGGGAGGCAGATACGCAGTATTTT.

The rearrangement uses TRBV4-2 and TRBJ2-1; a possible D gene is TRBD1 (5 bases). The length of the CDR3 is 17 residues. From germline, CDR1 is LGHNA and CDR2 YNFKEQ. The germline V and J ends were trimmed by 0 bases and 3 bases, with 15 bases remaining between them. The CDR3, as DNA: TGTGCCAGCAGCCAAGATTTGGAAGGGGCTTTCTACAATGAGCAGTTCTTC. Translating it yields CASSQDLEGAFYNEQFF.

In the case of this clonotype: A much larger clone differs from this one at a single base, so this may be a read error. The V and J genes are TRBV7-2 and TRBJ1-2, with 7 nucleotides matching TRBD1. V was pared by 5 bases and J by 1 base, with 7 bases of the junction left unmatched. The CDR3 has 15 residues. CDR1 SGHTA and CDR2 FQGNSA come from the germline V gene. CDR3 amino acids: CASSPRQGVNYGYTF. The DNA for the CDR3 is TGTGCCAGCAGCCCCCGACAGGGAGTTAACTATGGCTACACCTTC.

The chain couples TRBV10-3 to TRBJ1-2; D is undetermined. There are 12 residues in the CDR3. V was cut by 6 bases and J by 4 bases, with 9 bases left in between. Per germline, CDR1 ENHRY and CDR2 SYGVKD. DNA for the CDR3: TGTGCCATCAGCGACGCAGCCTATGGCTACACCTTC. Encoded protein: CAISDAAYGYTF.

The sample holds a few counts of this clonotype. V usage is TRBV12-3 or TRBV12-4 and J usage is TRBJ2-3, with TRBD2 matching 10 bases. Trimming at V came to 5 bases and at J to 1 base, leaving 6 bases not matched to a gene. The CDR3 has 16 amino acids. CDR3 loop: CASSPQRGGRTDTQYF. The CDR3 nucleotides are TGTGCCAGCAGTCCCCAGCGGGGGGGACGCACAGATACGCAGTATTTT.

This clonotype was detected once. The junction departs from germline at one end; a sequencing error may be responsible. The rearrangement links TRBV5-4 to TRBJ1-2, with D maybe TRBD1 (6 bases). The germline V gene encodes CDR1 SGHNT and CDR2 YYREEE (reference sequence). CDR3 size: 13 residues. The CDR3 coding sequence is TGTGCCAGCAGCACCACAGGGCCCTATGGCCACACCTTC. This gives the protein CASSTTGPYGHTF.

This clonotype was detected only a few times. V is TRBV28 and J is TRBJ1-2; D possibly corresponds to TRBD1 (6 bases). The CDR3 consists of 13 residues. Trimming cost V 5 bases and J 3 bases, with 10 bases left between them. Germline CDR1 is MDHEN and CDR2 is SYDVKM. The CDR3 loop reads CASSTTGYYGYTF. In DNA form, the CDR3 reads TGTGCCAGCAGTACAACAGGGTACTATGGCTACACCTTC.

The chain is built from TRBV7-3 and TRBJ1-1; D is unclear. The CDR3 sequence is 14 residues long. Germline V gene sequence: CDR1 SGHTA, CDR2 FQGTGA. With 1 base removed from V and 4 bases from J, the gap between germline ends came to 10 bases. CDR3 amino acids: CASSLMSRGTEAFF. The CDR3 DNA reads as TGTGCCAGCAGCTTAATGTCTCGGGGCACTGAAGCTTTCTTT.

The chain employs TRBV10-3 and TRBJ1-1; D is perhaps TRBD1 (6 bases). Trimming removed 2 bases at V and 0 bases at J, with 16 bases between. The germline V gene encodes CDR1 ENHRY and CDR2 SYGVKD. This CDR3 has 17 amino acids. The CDR3 is CAISERTEGALNTEAFF. CDR3 sequence (DNA): TGTGCCATCAGTGAGAGGACAGAGGGAGCCTTGAACACTGAAGCTTTCTTT.

The chain has TRBV20-1 and TRBJ1-1; 10 bases line up with TRBD1. V lost 6 bases and J lost 0; bases outside the gene matches: 7. The CDR3 has 15 residues. CDR1 is DFQATT, CDR2 SNEGSKA, per germline (reference sequence). The CDR3 spells CSAAGTGALNTEAFF. The CDR3 DNA sequence: TGCAGTGCCGCCGGGACAGGGGCTTTGAACACTGAAGCTTTCTTT.

This clonotype occurred a few times. The J gene is TRBJ1-4, the V gene TRBV7-9, with 8 bases fitting TRBD1. Per germline, CDR1 SEHNR and CDR2 FQNEAQ (reference sequence). V shed 4 bases, J shed 4 bases, and the junction held 5 bases outside the gene matches. The CDR3 contains 15 residues. CDR3 residues: CASSYDRGFNEKLFF. As DNA, the CDR3 is TGTGCCAGCAGCTACGACAGGGGATTTAATGAAAAACTGTTTTTT.

The rearrangement links TRBV10-3 to TRBJ2-7; 9 nucleotides match TRBD2. The CDR3 covers 14 residues. V trimming: 7 bases; J trimming: 0 bases; junction bases outside the gene matches: 4. Germline V CDR1 and CDR2: ENHRY, SYGVKD. CDR3 loop: CAITGTSFSYEQYF. Written as DNA, the CDR3 is TGTGCCATCACCGGGACTAGCTTCTCCTACGAGCAGTACTTC.

The V gene is TRBV7-2, the J gene TRBJ1-2; D remains unclear. The CDR3 is 15 residues long. V gave up 4 bases and J gave up 2 bases, with 14 bases separating them. Per germline, CDR1 SGHTA and CDR2 FQGNSA. CDR3 coding DNA: TGTGCCAGCAGCTCAAGGCCAAGCCCGAACTATGGCTACACCTTC. Translation gives CASSSRPSPNYGYTF.

Many counts were recorded for this clonotype. The rearrangement joins TRBV28 to TRBJ2-3; TRBD2 is a possible D gene (6 bases). The germline V gene has CDR1 MDHEN and CDR2 SYDVKM. The length of the CDR3 is 14 residues. V was clipped by 5 bases and J by 2 bases, with 11 bases between them. The CDR3 DNA is TGTGCCAGCAGTCGGGACTTAGCCACAGATACGCAGTATTTT. Residues: CASSRDLATDTQYF.

The chain uses TRBV11-1 and TRBJ2-1, with 8 bases identical to TRBD1. The germline V gene has CDR1 SGHAT and CDR2 FQDESV (reference sequence). The CDR3 covers 16 residues. V gave up 5 bases and J gave up 10 bases; unmatched junction bases: 16. The CDR3 DNA follows: TGTGCCAGCAGCCCCCATATGGACAGGGAAGCAGGGGAGCAGTTCTTC. Translated, it gives CASSPHMDREAGEQFF. Full variable domain (missing parts from reference TRBV11-1 and TRBJ2-1): EAEVAQSPRYKITEKSQAVAFWCDPISGHATLYWYRQILGQGPELLVQFQDESVVDDSQLPKDRFSAERLKGVDSTLKIQPAELGDSAMYLCASSPHMDREAGEQFFGPGTRLTVL.